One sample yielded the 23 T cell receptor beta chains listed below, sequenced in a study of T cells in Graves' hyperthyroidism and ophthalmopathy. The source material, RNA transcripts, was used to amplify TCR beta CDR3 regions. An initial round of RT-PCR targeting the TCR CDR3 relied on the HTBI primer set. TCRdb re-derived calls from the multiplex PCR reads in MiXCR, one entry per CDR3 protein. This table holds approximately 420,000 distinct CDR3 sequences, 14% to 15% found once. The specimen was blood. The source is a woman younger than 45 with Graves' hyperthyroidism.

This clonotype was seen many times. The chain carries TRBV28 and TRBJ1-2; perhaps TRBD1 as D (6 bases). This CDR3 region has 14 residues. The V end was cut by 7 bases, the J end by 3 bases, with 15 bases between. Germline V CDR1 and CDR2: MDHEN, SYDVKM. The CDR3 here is CASTATGGYYGYTF. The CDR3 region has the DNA TGTGCCAGCACTGCGACAGGCGGATACTATGGCTACACCTTC.

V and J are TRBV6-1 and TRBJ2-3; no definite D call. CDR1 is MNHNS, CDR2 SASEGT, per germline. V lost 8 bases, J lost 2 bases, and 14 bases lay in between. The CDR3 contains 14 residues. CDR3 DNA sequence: TGTGCCAGCTCCCGCATGTCAGTCACAGATACGCAGTATTTT. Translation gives CASSRMSVTDTQYF.

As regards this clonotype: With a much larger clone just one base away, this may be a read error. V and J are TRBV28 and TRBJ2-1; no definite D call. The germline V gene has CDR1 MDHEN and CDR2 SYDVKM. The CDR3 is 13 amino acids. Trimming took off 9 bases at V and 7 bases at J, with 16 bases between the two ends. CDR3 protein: CASCRTTRNEQFF. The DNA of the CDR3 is TGTGCCAGTTGCAGGACGACCCGTAATGAGCAGTTCTTC.

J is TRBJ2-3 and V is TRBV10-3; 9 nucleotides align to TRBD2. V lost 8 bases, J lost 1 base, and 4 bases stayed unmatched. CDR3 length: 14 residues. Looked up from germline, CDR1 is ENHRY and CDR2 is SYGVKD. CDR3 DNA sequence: TGTGCCATCGATGCTAGCGGGGGCACAGATACGCAGTATTTT. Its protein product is CAIDASGGTDTQYF.

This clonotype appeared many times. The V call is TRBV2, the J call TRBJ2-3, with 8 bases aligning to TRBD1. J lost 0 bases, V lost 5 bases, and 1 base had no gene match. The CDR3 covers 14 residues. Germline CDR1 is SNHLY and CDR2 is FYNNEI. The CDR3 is CASSWTGSTDTQYF. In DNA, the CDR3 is TGTGCCAGCAGTTGGACAGGGAGCACAGATACGCAGTATTTT.

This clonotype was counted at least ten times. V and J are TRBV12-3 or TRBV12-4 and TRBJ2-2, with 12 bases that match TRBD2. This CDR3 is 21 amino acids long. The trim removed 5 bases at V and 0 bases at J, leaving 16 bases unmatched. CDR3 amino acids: CASSRSFGASGRDTNTGELFF. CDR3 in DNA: TGTGCCAGCAGTCGCTCCTTCGGAGCTAGCGGGAGGGATACGAACACCGGGGAGCTGTTTTTT.

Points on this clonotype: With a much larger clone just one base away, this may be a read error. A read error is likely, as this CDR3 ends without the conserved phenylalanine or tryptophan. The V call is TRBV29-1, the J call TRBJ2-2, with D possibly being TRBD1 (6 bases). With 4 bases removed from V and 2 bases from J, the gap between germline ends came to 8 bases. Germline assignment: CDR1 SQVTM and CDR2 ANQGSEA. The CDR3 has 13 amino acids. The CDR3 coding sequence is TGCAGCGTTGCCAGGGGAAACACCGGGGAGCTGTTTCTT. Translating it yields CSVARGNTGELFL.

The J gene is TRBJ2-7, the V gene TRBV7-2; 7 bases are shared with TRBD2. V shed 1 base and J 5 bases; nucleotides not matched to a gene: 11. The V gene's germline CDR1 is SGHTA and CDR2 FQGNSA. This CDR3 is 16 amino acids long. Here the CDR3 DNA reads TGTGCCAGCAGCTTAGTTTCGGGTGGGAGGGCAGACGAGCAGTACTTC. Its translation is CASSLVSGGRADEQYF.

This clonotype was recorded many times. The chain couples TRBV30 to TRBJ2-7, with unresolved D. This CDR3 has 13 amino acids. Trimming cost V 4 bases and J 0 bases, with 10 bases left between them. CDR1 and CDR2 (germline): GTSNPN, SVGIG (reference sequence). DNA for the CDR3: TGTGCCTGGAAGAGCCTGAGCTCCTACGAGCAGTACTTC. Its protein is CAWKSLSSYEQYF.

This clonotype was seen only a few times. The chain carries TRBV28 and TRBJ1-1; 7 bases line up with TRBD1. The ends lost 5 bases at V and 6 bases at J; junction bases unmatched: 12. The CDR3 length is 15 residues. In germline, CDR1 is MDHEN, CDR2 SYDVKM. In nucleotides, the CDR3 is TGTGCCAGCAGTCCAGATACAGGGGATTCCGCTGAAGCTTTCTTT. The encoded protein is CASSPDTGDSAEAFF.

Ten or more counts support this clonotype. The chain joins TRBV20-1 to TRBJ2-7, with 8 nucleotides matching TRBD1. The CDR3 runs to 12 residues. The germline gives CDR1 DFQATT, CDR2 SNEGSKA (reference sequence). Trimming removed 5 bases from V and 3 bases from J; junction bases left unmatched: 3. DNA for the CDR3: TGCAGTGCTGGGACAGGACTCTACGAGCAGTACTTC. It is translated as CSAGTGLYEQYF.

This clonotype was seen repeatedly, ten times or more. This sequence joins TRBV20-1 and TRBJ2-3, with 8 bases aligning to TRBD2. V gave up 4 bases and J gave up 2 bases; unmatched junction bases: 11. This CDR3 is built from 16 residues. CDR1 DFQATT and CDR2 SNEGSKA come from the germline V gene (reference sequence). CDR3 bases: TGCAGTGCTACGGGGGGGTCCGGGACTAACACAGATACGCAGTATTTT. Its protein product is CSATGGSGTNTDTQYF.

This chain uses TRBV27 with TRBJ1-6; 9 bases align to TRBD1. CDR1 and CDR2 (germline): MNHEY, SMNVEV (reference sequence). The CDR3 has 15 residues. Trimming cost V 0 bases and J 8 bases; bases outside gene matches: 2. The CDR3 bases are TGTGCCAGCAGTTTATCGACAGGGGGAGATTCACCCCTCCACTTT. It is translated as CASSLSTGGDSPLHF.

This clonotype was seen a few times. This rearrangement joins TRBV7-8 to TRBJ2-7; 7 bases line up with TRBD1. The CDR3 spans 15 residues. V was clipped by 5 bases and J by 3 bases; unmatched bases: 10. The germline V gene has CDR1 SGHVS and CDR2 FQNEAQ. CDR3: CASSLTGTAFYEQYF. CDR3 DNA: TGTGCCAGCAGCCTTACCGGGACAGCGTTCTACGAGCAGTACTTC.

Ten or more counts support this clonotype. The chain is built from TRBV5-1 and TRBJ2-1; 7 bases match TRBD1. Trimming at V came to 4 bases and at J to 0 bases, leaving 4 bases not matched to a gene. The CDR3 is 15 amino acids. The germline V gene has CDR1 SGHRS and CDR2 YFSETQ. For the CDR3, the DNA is TGCGCCAGCAGCCCGGGACAGTTCTCCTACAATGAGCAGTTCTTC. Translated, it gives CASSPGQFSYNEQFF.

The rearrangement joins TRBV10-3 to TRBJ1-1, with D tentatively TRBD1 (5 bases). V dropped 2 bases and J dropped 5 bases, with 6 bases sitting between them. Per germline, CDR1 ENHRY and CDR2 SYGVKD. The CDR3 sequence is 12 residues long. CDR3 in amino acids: CAISEEGTEAFF. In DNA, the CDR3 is TGTGCCATCAGTGAGGAGGGGACTGAAGCTTTCTTT.

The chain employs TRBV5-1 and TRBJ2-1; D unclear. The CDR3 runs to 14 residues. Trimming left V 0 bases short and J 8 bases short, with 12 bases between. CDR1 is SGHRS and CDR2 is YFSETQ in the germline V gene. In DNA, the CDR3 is TGCGCCAGCAGCTTGGCCGTCTCTGGGGATGAGCAGTTCTTC. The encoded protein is CASSLAVSGDEQFF.

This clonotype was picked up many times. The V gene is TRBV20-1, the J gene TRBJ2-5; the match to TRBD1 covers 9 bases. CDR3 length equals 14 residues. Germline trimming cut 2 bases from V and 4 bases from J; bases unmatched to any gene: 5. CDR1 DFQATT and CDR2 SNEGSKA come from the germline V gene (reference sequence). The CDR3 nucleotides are TGCAGTGCTAGATCGACGGACAGGGGAGAGACCCAGTACTTC. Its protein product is CSARSTDRGETQYF.

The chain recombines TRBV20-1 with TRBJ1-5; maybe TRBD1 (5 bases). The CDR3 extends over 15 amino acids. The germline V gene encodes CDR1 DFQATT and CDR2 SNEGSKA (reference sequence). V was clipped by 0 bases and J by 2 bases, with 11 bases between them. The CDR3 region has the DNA TGCAGTGCTAGAGAGCGGGGGTCGGGCAATCAGCCCCAGCATTTT. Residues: CSARERGSGNQPQHF.

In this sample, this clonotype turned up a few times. In nucleotides, the CDR3 is TGCAGCGTTCCCTGGGATGGCTACACCTTC. It encodes CSVPWDGYTF. V usage is TRBV29-1 and J usage is TRBJ1-2, with D unresolved. The CDR3 totals 10 residues. Trimming left V 5 bases short and J 6 bases short, with 7 bases between. Germline values: CDR1 SQVTM, CDR2 ANQGSEA.

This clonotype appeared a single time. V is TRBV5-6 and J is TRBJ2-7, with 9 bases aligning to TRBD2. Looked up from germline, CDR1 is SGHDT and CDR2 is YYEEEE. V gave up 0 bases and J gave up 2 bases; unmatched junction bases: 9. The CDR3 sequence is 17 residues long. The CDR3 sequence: CASSLGRGLAVTYEQYF. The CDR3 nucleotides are TGTGCCAGCAGCTTGGGCCGGGGACTAGCAGTAACCTACGAGCAGTACTTC.

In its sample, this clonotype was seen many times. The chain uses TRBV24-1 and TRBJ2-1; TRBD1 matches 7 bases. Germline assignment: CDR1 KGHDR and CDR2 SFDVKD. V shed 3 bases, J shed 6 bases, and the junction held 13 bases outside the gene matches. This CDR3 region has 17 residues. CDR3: CATSDDAGTVVVNEQFF. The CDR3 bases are TGTGCCACCAGTGATGACGCCGGGACAGTGGTAGTCAATGAGCAGTTCTTC.

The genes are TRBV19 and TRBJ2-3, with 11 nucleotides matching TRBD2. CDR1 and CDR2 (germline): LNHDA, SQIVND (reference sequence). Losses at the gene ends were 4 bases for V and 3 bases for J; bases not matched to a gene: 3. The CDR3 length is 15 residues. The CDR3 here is CASSTTSGKTDTQYF. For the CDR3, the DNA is TGTGCCAGTAGTACGACTAGCGGGAAGACAGATACGCAGTATTTT.